This T cell receptor (beta chain) was obtained from a study of cytomegalovirus exposure and HLA in healthy donors. About this clone: Its antigen is unknown.

With 60 Vbeta and 13 Jbeta primers, the PCR was carried out. Study processing details: Unique TCR beta chains numbered roughly 84 million in a later analysis, with around 12 million shared. TCRdb's copy holds only in-frame clones and misses some; the assay was immunoSEQ multiplex PCR. V, J and clone size reflect that table, while D and trimming were determined from the DNA. Seen here are 200,000 to 250,000 clones, roughly 91% observed once, and the top ten hold roughly 0.99%. Trimming removed 6 bases from V and 3 bases from J, with 17 bases in between. The CDR3 totals 15 residues. Germline V gene lookup returns CDR1 LNHNV and CDR2 YYDKDF (reference sequence). Findings of the study overall: Testing in vitro showed a few CMV-associated chains specific for CMV antigens. The authors later linked a missense DCLRE1C variant to TCR beta V- and J-gene trimming.

V gene TRBV15 combines with J gene TRBJ2-5, with D maybe TRBD2 (5 bases). The TCR originated in a woman under 30 in good health and CMV-seronegative. The source material was PBMCs. Written as DNA, the CDR3 is TGTGCCACCAGTTGGATCTTGAGCGGAGAAGAGACCCAGTACTTC. This sequence encodes CATSWILSGEETQYF.